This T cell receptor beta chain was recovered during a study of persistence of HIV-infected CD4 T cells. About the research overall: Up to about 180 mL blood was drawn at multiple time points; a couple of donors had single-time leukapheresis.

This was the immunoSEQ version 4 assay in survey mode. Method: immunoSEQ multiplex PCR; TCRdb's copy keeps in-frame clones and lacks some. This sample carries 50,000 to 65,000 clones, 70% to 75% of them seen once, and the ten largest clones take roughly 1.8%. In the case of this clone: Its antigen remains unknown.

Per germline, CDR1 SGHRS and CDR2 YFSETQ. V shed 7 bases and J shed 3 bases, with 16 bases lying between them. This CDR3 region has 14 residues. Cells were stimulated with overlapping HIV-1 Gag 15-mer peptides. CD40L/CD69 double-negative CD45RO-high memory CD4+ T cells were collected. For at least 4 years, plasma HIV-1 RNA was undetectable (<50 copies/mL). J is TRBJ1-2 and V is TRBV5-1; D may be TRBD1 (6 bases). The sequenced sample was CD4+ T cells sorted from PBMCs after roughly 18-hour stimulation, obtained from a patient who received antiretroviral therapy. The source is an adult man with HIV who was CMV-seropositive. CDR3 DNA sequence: TGCGCCAGCGGTCGGGACAACACGGACTATGGCTACACCTTC. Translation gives CASGRDNTDYGYTF. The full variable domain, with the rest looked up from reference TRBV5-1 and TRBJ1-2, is KAGVTQTPRYLIKTRGQQVTLSCSPISGHRSVSWYQQTPGQGLQFLFEYFSETQRNKGNFPGRFSGRQFSNSRSEMNVSTLELGDSALYLCASGRDNTDYGYTFGSGTRLTVV.